Listed below are T cell receptor beta chains from one sample, sequenced in a study of blood T cells in healthy people across ages. TCRdb re-derived calls from the 5' RACE reads in MiXCR, one entry per CDR3 protein. The sample consists of 1.5 million to 2 million distinct CDR3 sequences, 28% of them appearing once. Material: blood. Receptor source: a woman aged 25-40 years in good health. CDR3s include the opening cysteine and the closing phenylalanine or tryptophan. Each record gives: CDR3 DNA, CDR3 protein, J gene, V gene, D gene, clone size. A D gene is named only where the DNA matches it firmly. Clone size is stated in some rows and not others, as once, few, many or a class when expanded.

CDR3nt: TGTGCCAGCACCCTAGCGAGCCCCTACGAGCAGTACTTC
CDR3aa: CASTLASPYEQYF
j_gene: TRBJ2-7
v_gene: TRBV28
d_gene: NA
abundance: many

CDR3nt: TGCGCCAGCAGCCCGTCATTAGCGGGGGGGCCGTTAAACATTCAGTACTTC
CDR3aa: CASSPSLAGGPLNIQYF
j_gene: TRBJ2-4
v_gene: TRBV5-1
d_gene: TRBD2
abundance: NA

CDR3nt: TGTGCCAGCACCATGACAGGGGGTCTCACAGATACGCAGTATTTT
CDR3aa: CASTMTGGLTDTQYF
j_gene: TRBJ2-3
v_gene: TRBV12-3/TRBV12-4
d_gene: TRBD1
abundance: NA

CDR3nt: TGTGCCAGCAGCTTCCAGGGACAGGGAATACAAGATACGCAGTATTTT
CDR3aa: CASSFQGQGIQDTQYF
j_gene: TRBJ2-3
v_gene: TRBV5-5
d_gene: TRBD1
abundance: NA

CDR3nt: TGCAGTGCTAGGGTAGCGGCCGCCACAGATACGCAGTATTTT
CDR3aa: CSARVAAATDTQYF
j_gene: TRBJ2-3
v_gene: TRBV20-1
d_gene: NA
abundance: NA

CDR3nt: TGTGCCAGCTCACCACTGTCAGGGACAGGGATGGATACGCAGTATTTT
CDR3aa: CASSPLSGTGMDTQYF
j_gene: TRBJ2-3
v_gene: TRBV18
d_gene: TRBD1
abundance: NA

CDR3nt: TGTGCCAGCAGCTCCTTGGGGGGCGCGTGGCAGCCCCAGCATTTT
CDR3aa: CASSSLGGAWQPQHF
j_gene: TRBJ1-5
v_gene: TRBV28
d_gene: NA
abundance: NA

CDR3nt: TGTGCCAGCTCACCATTGGGACAGGGATTGAATCAGCCCCAGCATTTT
CDR3aa: CASSPLGQGLNQPQHF
j_gene: TRBJ1-5
v_gene: TRBV18
d_gene: TRBD1
abundance: NA

CDR3nt: TGTGCCAGCGCCCCCCTACCTCGGTATGAGCAGTTCTTC
CDR3aa: CASAPLPRYEQFF
j_gene: TRBJ2-1
v_gene: TRBV7-3
d_gene: NA
abundance: NA

CDR3nt: TGTGCCAGTAGTACGACCGGGACAGGGGAAGAGGCCCAGTACTTC
CDR3aa: CASSTTGTGEEAQYF
j_gene: TRBJ2-5
v_gene: TRBV19
d_gene: TRBD1
abundance: NA

CDR3nt: TGCAGCGTTGAAGAATCAGGGGGTGACGAGACCCAGTACTTC
CDR3aa: CSVEESGGDETQYF
j_gene: TRBJ2-5
v_gene: TRBV29-1
d_gene: TRBD1
abundance: many

CDR3nt: TGTGCCAGCAGCAATACGACAGGGTTCGTGACAGATACGCAGTATTTT
CDR3aa: CASSNTTGFVTDTQYF
j_gene: TRBJ2-3
v_gene: TRBV7-3
d_gene: TRBD1
abundance: many

CDR3nt: TGTGCCAGCAGAGACCAAGGGGGCGCAGTGAACTCTGGGGCCAACGTCCTGACTTTC
CDR3aa: CASRDQGGAVNSGANVLTF
j_gene: TRBJ2-6
v_gene: TRBV12-3/TRBV12-4
d_gene: TRBD1
abundance: many

CDR3nt: TGTGCCAGCAGCTTATCCGAGGGCGGGAGTAGAGAGCAGTTCTTC
CDR3aa: CASSLSEGGSREQFF
j_gene: TRBJ2-1
v_gene: TRBV7-9
d_gene: TRBD2
abundance: few

CDR3nt: TGTGCCAGCAGCGTAGTAGCGAGAGAGACCCAGTACTTC
CDR3aa: CASSVVARETQYF
j_gene: TRBJ2-5
v_gene: TRBV7-2
d_gene: NA
abundance: NA

CDR3nt: TGTGCCAGCTCAGGAACAGGGGGCGTCGGCAATGAGCAGTTCTTC
CDR3aa: CASSGTGGVGNEQFF
j_gene: TRBJ2-1
v_gene: TRBV18
d_gene: TRBD1
abundance: many

CDR3nt: TGCAGTGCTAGTTTTGGGAGTACAATATACGAGCAGTACTTC
CDR3aa: CSASFGSTIYEQYF
j_gene: TRBJ2-7
v_gene: TRBV20-1
d_gene: NA
abundance: few

CDR3nt: TGTGCCAGCAGCTTAAGTCGTTCTGGGTACGAGCAGTACTTC
CDR3aa: CASSLSRSGYEQYF
j_gene: TRBJ2-7
v_gene: TRBV7-9
d_gene: NA
abundance: few

CDR3nt: TGCAGCGTTGAAGAACGGACTAGCGACGCAGATACGCAGTATTTT
CDR3aa: CSVEERTSDADTQYF
j_gene: TRBJ2-3
v_gene: TRBV29-1
d_gene: TRBD2
abundance: NA

CDR3nt: TGTTTAGGGACTACCTACAATGAGCAGTTCTTC
CDR3aa: CLGTTYNEQFF
j_gene: TRBJ2-1
v_gene: TRBV30
d_gene: TRBD2
abundance: NA

CDR3nt: TGTGCCAGCAGTGATTCTCGGGCAGGCCTTGTGAGCTACACCTTC
CDR3aa: CASSDSRAGLVSYTF
j_gene: TRBJ1-2
v_gene: TRBV25-1
d_gene: NA
abundance: few

CDR3nt: TGTGCCAGCAGCTCCACTAGCGGGCAGTACAATGAGCAGTTCTTC
CDR3aa: CASSSTSGQYNEQFF
j_gene: TRBJ2-1
v_gene: TRBV7-9
d_gene: TRBD2
abundance: NA

CDR3nt: TGTGCCAGCAGTTTGTATTTGGACTCTGGGGCCAACGTCCTGACTTTC
CDR3aa: CASSLYLDSGANVLTF
j_gene: TRBJ2-6
v_gene: TRBV2
d_gene: NA
abundance: NA

CDR3nt: TGTGCCAGCGGGGACGCGCCGTTGGGGGGCACGCAGTATTTT
CDR3aa: CASGDAPLGGTQYF
j_gene: TRBJ2-3
v_gene: TRBV5-5
d_gene: NA
abundance: few

CDR3nt: TGTGCCAGCAGCTTGCCCCGGGCCTCTGGGGCCAACGTCCTGACTTTC
CDR3aa: CASSLPRASGANVLTF
j_gene: TRBJ2-6
v_gene: TRBV11-1
d_gene: NA
abundance: few

CDR3nt: TGTGCCAGCAGCTTAGAGTCCCGGGAATTTTACGAGCAGTACTTC
CDR3aa: CASSLESREFYEQYF
j_gene: TRBJ2-7
v_gene: TRBV11-2
d_gene: NA
abundance: few

CDR3nt: TGTGCCAGCTCACCAGTTCCCCAAGAGACCCAGTACTTC
CDR3aa: CASSPVPQETQYF
j_gene: TRBJ2-5
v_gene: TRBV18
d_gene: NA
abundance: many

CDR3nt: TGTGCTAGTGGTTTGACCCTCGCAGGGGAGCCCCAGCATTTT
CDR3aa: CASGLTLAGEPQHF
j_gene: TRBJ1-5
v_gene: TRBV12-5
d_gene: NA
abundance: few

CDR3nt: TGCAGTGCTAGAGCTGCCCGGGGGGGGAGTGGCTACACCTTC
CDR3aa: CSARAARGGSGYTF
j_gene: TRBJ1-2
v_gene: TRBV20-1
d_gene: NA
abundance: few

CDR3nt: TGTGCCAGCAGCTTAGGCGCGTGGCCGGGCATAGATACGCAGTATTTT
CDR3aa: CASSLGAWPGIDTQYF
j_gene: TRBJ2-3
v_gene: TRBV7-9
d_gene: NA
abundance: NA

CDR3nt: TGTGCCACCAGTGATGGACAGCCCCCCGGGGAGCTGTTTTTT
CDR3aa: CATSDGQPPGELFF
j_gene: TRBJ2-2
v_gene: TRBV24-1
d_gene: NA
abundance: NA

CDR3nt: TGTGCCAGCAACGACCCCGGAGGGAAGGGGGTTGGGAACACTGAAGCTTTCTTT
CDR3aa: CASNDPGGKGVGNTEAFF
j_gene: TRBJ1-1
v_gene: TRBV6-2/TRBV6-3
d_gene: NA
abundance: few

CDR3nt: TGTGCCAGCAGCGCTTCATCCGGGACAGGGGGCGGAAGCACCGGGGAGCTGTTTTTT
CDR3aa: CASSASSGTGGGSTGELFF
j_gene: TRBJ2-2
v_gene: TRBV5-5
d_gene: TRBD1
abundance: NA

CDR3nt: TGTGCCAGCAGCGTAGACCGGGGGGCCCAGTACTTC
CDR3aa: CASSVDRGAQYF
j_gene: TRBJ2-5
v_gene: TRBV9
d_gene: TRBD2
abundance: few

CDR3nt: TGTGCCAGCAGCGCACCCCTTGCGGGGGTTACCTACAATGAGCAGTTCTTC
CDR3aa: CASSAPLAGVTYNEQFF
j_gene: TRBJ2-1
v_gene: TRBV7-9
d_gene: TRBD2
abundance: NA

CDR3nt: TGTGCCAGTAGTTCCGGCGTCGGGACTTTCACAGATACGCAGTATTTT
CDR3aa: CASSSGVGTFTDTQYF
j_gene: TRBJ2-3
v_gene: TRBV19
d_gene: NA
abundance: NA

CDR3nt: TGTGCCAGCAGTGGGCCAGACAACCAAGAGACCCAGTACTTC
CDR3aa: CASSGPDNQETQYF
j_gene: TRBJ2-5
v_gene: TRBV2
d_gene: NA
abundance: NA

CDR3nt: TGCAGCGTCCTGGGACAGGGGGATACGTATAATGAAAAACTGTTTTTT
CDR3aa: CSVLGQGDTYNEKLFF
j_gene: TRBJ1-4
v_gene: TRBV29-1
d_gene: TRBD1
abundance: NA

CDR3nt: TGTGCCAGTAGAGTTCGGGACAGGGCCTACAATGAGCAGTTCTTC
CDR3aa: CASRVRDRAYNEQFF
j_gene: TRBJ2-1
v_gene: TRBV19
d_gene: TRBD1
abundance: few

CDR3nt: TGTGCCAGCAGCCCCCCGGGACAGAGTAGCAATCAGCCCCAGCATTTT
CDR3aa: CASSPPGQSSNQPQHF
j_gene: TRBJ1-5
v_gene: TRBV7-9
d_gene: TRBD1
abundance: NA

CDR3nt: TGTGCCAGCAGCACCAACAGGGGATCCTACAATGAGCAGTTCTTC
CDR3aa: CASSTNRGSYNEQFF
j_gene: TRBJ2-1
v_gene: TRBV7-9
d_gene: TRBD1
abundance: few

CDR3nt: TGTGCCAGCAGCTTAATGGACAGGGTGGTTGCCGGGGAGCTGTTTTTT
CDR3aa: CASSLMDRVVAGELFF
j_gene: TRBJ2-2
v_gene: TRBV7-2
d_gene: TRBD1
abundance: NA

CDR3nt: TGTGCCAGCGGCATCGCGGCAGGGTATAACTATGGCTACACCTTC
CDR3aa: CASGIAAGYNYGYTF
j_gene: TRBJ1-2
v_gene: TRBV18
d_gene: NA
abundance: many

CDR3nt: TGTGCCAGCACCTCAGGCTGGGTGGGAAACACTGAAGCTTTCTTT
CDR3aa: CASTSGWVGNTEAFF
j_gene: TRBJ1-1
v_gene: TRBV3-1
d_gene: NA
abundance: NA

CDR3nt: TGCAGTGCGCGACGGATCTTAAGCAATCAGCCCCAGCATTTT
CDR3aa: CSARRILSNQPQHF
j_gene: TRBJ1-5
v_gene: TRBV20-1
d_gene: NA
abundance: few

CDR3nt: TGTGCCAGCAGCGGGCCCGGGTCCGTGAACACTGAAGCTTTCTTT
CDR3aa: CASSGPGSVNTEAFF
j_gene: TRBJ1-1
v_gene: TRBV7-9
d_gene: NA
abundance: NA

CDR3nt: TGTGCCAGCAGTGAGTTACAGATCACAGATACGCAGTATTTT
CDR3aa: CASSELQITDTQYF
j_gene: TRBJ2-3
v_gene: TRBV2
d_gene: NA
abundance: once

CDR3nt: TGTGCCAGCAGCCGTAGGACAGGGAATGAGCAGTACTTC
CDR3aa: CASSRRTGNEQYF
j_gene: TRBJ2-4
v_gene: TRBV3-1
d_gene: TRBD1
abundance: NA

CDR3nt: TGTGCCAGCAGCCAAGGACGTTTTTTCACTGAAGCTTTCTTT
CDR3aa: CASSQGRFFTEAFF
j_gene: TRBJ1-1
v_gene: TRBV3-1
d_gene: NA
abundance: NA

CDR3nt: TGCAGCGTCTTGAAGCGGGGGGCATATGAGCAGTTCTTC
CDR3aa: CSVLKRGAYEQFF
j_gene: TRBJ2-1
v_gene: TRBV29-1
d_gene: TRBD2
abundance: NA

CDR3nt: TGCAGTGCTAGAGCGGGAGGTTGGGGCAATCAGCCCCAGCATTTT
CDR3aa: CSARAGGWGNQPQHF
j_gene: TRBJ1-5
v_gene: TRBV20-1
d_gene: NA
abundance: many

CDR3nt: TGTGCTAGTGGTTTGGTGACACTAGTGAATGAGCAGTTCTTC
CDR3aa: CASGLVTLVNEQFF
j_gene: TRBJ2-1
v_gene: TRBV12-5
d_gene: NA
abundance: NA

CDR3nt: TGTGCCAGCAGTGCGACAGGGGCTGGCTACACCTTC
CDR3aa: CASSATGAGYTF
j_gene: TRBJ1-2
v_gene: TRBV12-3/TRBV12-4
d_gene: TRBD1
abundance: few

CDR3nt: TGCGCCTGCAGCTCAGGACAGGGAAGGGATGAGCAGTTCTTC
CDR3aa: CACSSGQGRDEQFF
j_gene: TRBJ2-1
v_gene: TRBV5-1
d_gene: TRBD1
abundance: once

CDR3nt: TGTGCCAGCAGCTTAGCTGCTTGGGGGTCCTTCTCTGAGACCCAGTACTTC
CDR3aa: CASSLAAWGSFSETQYF
j_gene: TRBJ2-5
v_gene: TRBV7-6
d_gene: NA
abundance: NA